One T cell receptor beta chain is described in this entry. The specificity of this receptor is unknown. Per-base qualities were not stored, and no clone one base away is much larger. Receptors were amplified or captured by PCR. Instrument used: Illumina HiSeq 2500. Unique molecular identifiers were incorporated into TCR beta cDNA libraries to reduce PCR and sequencing biases. Some 500,000 cDNA molecules were obtained for every 1 to 10 million input T cells, so each molecule roughly corresponded to one T cell. The patient libraries were prepared and sequenced using the same protocol as the earlier healthy control dataset. Within a given batch, samples were prepared together, multiplexed and sequenced on the same HiSeq lane. In the authors' own workflow: Raw barcoded reads were processed with MIGEC, and single-read molecular identifier groups were discarded before consensus assembly and CDR3 extraction. VDJtools was used for post-analysis of the clonotype tables, and diversity was normalized by down-sampling every dataset to the size of the smallest sample. In repertoire overlap clustering, CDR3 amino acid sequences, but not nucleotide sequences, were matched to correct batch-related cross-sample contamination. TCRdb ran its own pipeline on the public reads, namely fastp trimming at Q25 and MiXCR clone calling, and kept in-frame beta chains. For every CDR3 protein sequence, its rows merge into one entry that carries the most common genes and DNA. The V and J calls were determined by TCRdb, not by the authors. Across this sample there are roughly 410,000 distinct CDR3 sequences, with approximately 38% seen only once. Together, the top ten hold about an eighth of the sample.

The sample belongs to a study of post-analysis software for immune sequencing data (dated by TCRdb to between 2014 and 2017). At the level of the whole study: The recorded disease courses included relapsing-remitting, secondary progressive and progressive-relapsing multiple sclerosis, and some patients had no subtype annotation. The multiple sclerosis patient repertoires were compared with about a dozen previously published healthy control repertoires from donors aged about 6 to 26 years. A subset of samples was prepared in parallel using single-end sample barcoding, then pooled and co-amplified after Illumina adapter ligation. Paper-wide results and their limitations: Patients showed significantly higher frequencies than controls for several TRBV segments, among them TRBV5-6, TRBV5-1 and TRBV20-1. The multiple sclerosis patient group was slightly younger than the control group. Direct clustering with F measure showed strong co-clustering of samples prepared in the same batch, prompting a batch-effect correction. Compared with controls, multiple sclerosis patients had significantly lower normalized Chao1 diversity, a finding suggesting substantial peripheral T-cell clonal expansion.

To demonstrate the VDJtools post-analysis software, TCR beta repertoires were profiled from the peripheral blood of 13 young patients with multiple sclerosis. The multiple sclerosis patients were children and adolescents between roughly 6 and 16 years of age. CDR1 and CDR2, looked up from the germline V gene, are MDHEN and SYDVKM. V lost 3 bases and J lost 4 bases; the stretch between them is 10 bases long. The CDR3 runs 13 amino acids, cysteine and phenylalanine included. Just the 39-base CDR3 DNA is kept, in frame starting at base 1. Sequenced: blood. The chain was built from TRBV28 and TRBJ2-7; no D segment can be confidently identified. The sequence was obtained from a girl aged 10 to 17 with multiple sclerosis. The bases are TGTGCCAGCAGTTTTGGGCACCTATACGAGCAGTACTTC. Its translation is CASSFGHLYEQYF.